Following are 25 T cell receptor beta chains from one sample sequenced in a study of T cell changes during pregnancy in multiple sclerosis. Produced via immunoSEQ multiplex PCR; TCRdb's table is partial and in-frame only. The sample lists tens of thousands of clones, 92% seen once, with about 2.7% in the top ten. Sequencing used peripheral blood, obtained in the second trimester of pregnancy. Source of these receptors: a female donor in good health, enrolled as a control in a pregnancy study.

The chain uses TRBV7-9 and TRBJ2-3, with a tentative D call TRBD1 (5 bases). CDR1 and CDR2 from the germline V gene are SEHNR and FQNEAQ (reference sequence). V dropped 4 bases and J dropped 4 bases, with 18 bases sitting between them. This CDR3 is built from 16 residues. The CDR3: CASSSGLREGPDTQYF. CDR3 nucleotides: TGTGCCAGCAGCTCGGGCCTCAGGGAAGGTCCAGATACGCAGTATTTT.

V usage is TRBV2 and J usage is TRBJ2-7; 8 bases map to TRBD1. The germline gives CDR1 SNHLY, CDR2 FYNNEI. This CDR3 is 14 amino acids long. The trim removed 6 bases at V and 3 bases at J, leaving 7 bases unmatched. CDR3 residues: CASRASGQVYEQYF. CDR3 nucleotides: TGTGCCAGCAGGGCTTCGGGACAGGTCTACGAGCAGTACTTC.

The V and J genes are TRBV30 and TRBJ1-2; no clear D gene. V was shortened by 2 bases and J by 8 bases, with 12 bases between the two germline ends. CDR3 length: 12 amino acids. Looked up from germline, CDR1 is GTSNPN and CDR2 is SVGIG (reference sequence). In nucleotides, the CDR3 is TGTGCCTGGAGTCTCGATCCGGGGGGCTACACCTTC. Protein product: CAWSLDPGGYTF.

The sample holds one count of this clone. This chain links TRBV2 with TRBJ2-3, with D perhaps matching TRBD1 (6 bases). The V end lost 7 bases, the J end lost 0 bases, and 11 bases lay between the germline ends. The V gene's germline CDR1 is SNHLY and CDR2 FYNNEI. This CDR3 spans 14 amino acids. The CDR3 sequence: CASTGTLSTDTQYF. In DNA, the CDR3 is TGTGCCAGCACGGGGACACTTAGCACAGATACGCAGTATTTT.

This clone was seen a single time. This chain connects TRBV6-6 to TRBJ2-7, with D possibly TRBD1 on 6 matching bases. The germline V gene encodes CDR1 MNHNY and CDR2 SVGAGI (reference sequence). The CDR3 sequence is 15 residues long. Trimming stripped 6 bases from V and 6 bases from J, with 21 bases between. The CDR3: CASRYNDRYLGEQYF. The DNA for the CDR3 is TGTGCCAGCAGATATAACGACAGGTACCTAGGCGAGCAGTACTTC.

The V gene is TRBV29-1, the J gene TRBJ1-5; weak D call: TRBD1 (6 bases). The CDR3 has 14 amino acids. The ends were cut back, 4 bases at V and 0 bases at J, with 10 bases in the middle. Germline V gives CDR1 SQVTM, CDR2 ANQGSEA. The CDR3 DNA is TGCAGCGTTGGCACAGGGTATAGCAATCAGCCCCAGCATTTT. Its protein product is CSVGTGYSNQPQHF.

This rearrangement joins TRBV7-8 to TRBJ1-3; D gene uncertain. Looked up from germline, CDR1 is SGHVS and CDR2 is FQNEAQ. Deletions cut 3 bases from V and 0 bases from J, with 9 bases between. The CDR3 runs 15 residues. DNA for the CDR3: TGTGCCAGCAGCTTTATTCCAGGCTCTGGAAACACCATATATTTT. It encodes CASSFIPGSGNTIYF.

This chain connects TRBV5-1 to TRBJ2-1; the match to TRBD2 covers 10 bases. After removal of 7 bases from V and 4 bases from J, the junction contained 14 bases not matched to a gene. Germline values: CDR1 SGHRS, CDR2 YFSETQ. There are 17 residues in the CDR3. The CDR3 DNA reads TGCGCCAGCTCTAGCGGGGGCTATGTTTTCATGTACAATGAGCAGTTCTTC. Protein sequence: CASSSGGYVFMYNEQFF.

CDR3 coding DNA: TGTGCCAGCAGCCCGGGCGGGCTAGCGGGGACGGTAGATACGCAGTATTTT. It encodes CASSPGGLAGTVDTQYF. The J gene is TRBJ2-3, the V gene TRBV5-8; TRBD2 agrees at 9 bases. The CDR3 runs 17 residues. The ends lost 4 bases at V and 5 bases at J; junction bases unmatched: 14. Germline CDR1 SGHTS, CDR2 YDEGEE.

The CDR3 DNA reads TGTGCCATCACTCTGAGCACGGACACTGAAGCTTTCTTT. Its protein product is CAITLSTDTEAFF. The chain carries TRBV10-3 and TRBJ1-1, with D hard to call. CDR3 length: 13 residues. Germline values: CDR1 ENHRY, CDR2 SYGVKD. The germline V and J ends were trimmed by 7 bases and 3 bases, with 12 bases remaining between them.

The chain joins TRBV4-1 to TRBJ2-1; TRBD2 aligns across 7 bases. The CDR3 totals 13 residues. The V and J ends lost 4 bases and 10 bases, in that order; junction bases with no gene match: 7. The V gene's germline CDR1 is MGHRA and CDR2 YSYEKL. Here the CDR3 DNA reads TGCGCCAGCAGCCCGAGGACTAGTTGGGAGCAGTTCTTC. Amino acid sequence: CASSPRTSWEQFF.

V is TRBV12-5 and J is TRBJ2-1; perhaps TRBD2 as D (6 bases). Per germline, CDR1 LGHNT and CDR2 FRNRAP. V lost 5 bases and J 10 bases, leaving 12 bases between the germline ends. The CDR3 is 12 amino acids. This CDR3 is CASGGSGWEQFF. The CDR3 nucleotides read TGTGCTAGTGGTGGTAGCGGATGGGAGCAGTTCTTC.

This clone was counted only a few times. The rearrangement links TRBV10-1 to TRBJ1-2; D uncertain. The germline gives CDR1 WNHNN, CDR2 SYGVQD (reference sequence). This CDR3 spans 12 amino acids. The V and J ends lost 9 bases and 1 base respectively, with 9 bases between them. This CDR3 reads CASGELNYGYTF. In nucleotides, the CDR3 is TGCGCCAGTGGTGAGCTTAACTATGGCTACACCTTC.

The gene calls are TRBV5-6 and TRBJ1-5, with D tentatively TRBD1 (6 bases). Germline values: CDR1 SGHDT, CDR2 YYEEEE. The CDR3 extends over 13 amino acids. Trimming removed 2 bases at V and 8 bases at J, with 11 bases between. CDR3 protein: CASSFQGMEPQHF. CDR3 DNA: TGTGCCAGCAGCTTTCAGGGGATGGAGCCCCAGCATTTT.

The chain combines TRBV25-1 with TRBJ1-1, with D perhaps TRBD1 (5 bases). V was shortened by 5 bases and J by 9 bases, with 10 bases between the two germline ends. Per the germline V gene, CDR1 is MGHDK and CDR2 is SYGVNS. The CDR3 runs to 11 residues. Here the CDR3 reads CASSRGGKAFF. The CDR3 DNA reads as TGTGCCAGCAGTAGGGGAGGTAAAGCTTTCTTT.

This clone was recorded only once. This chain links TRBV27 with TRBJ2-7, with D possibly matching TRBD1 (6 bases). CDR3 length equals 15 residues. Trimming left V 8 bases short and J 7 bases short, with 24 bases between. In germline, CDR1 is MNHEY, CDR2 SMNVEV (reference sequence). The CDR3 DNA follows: TGTGCCAGCCGCACAGGGTCCCGAATTGGAGGTGAGCAGTACTTC. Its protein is CASRTGSRIGGEQYF.

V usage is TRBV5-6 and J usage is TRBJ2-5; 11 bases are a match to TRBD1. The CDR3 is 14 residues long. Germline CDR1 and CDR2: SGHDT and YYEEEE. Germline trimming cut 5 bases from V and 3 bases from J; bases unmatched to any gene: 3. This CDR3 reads CASRPGQGEETQYF. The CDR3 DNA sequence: TGTGCCAGCAGACCGGGACAGGGGGAAGAGACCCAGTACTTC.

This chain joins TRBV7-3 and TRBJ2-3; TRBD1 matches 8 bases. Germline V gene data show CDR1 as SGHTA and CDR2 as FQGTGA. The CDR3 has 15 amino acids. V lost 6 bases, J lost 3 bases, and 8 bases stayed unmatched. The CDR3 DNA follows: TGTGCCAGCAGTCAGGGGGCGGGGATAACAGATACGCAGTATTTT. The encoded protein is CASSQGAGITDTQYF.

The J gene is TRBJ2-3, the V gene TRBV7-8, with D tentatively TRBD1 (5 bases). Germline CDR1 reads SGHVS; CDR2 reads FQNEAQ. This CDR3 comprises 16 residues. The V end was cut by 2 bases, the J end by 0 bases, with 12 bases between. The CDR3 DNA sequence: TGTGCCAGCAGCTTAACGTGGCAGGGCAGCACAGATACGCAGTATTTT. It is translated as CASSLTWQGSTDTQYF. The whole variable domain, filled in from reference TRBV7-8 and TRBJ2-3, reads GAGVSQSPRYKVAKRGQDVALRCDPISGHVSLFWYQQALGQGPEFLTYFQNEAQLDKSGLPSDRFFAERPEGSVSTLKIQRTQQEDSAVYLCASSLTWQGSTDTQYFGPGTRLTVL.

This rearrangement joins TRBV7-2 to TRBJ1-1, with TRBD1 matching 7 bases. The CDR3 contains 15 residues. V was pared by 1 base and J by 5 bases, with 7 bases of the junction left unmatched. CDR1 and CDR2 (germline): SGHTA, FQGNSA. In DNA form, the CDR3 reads TGTGCCAGCAGCTTAGAGGGGACAGTTATAACTGAAGCTTTCTTT. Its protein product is CASSLEGTVITEAFF.

CDR3 nucleotides: TGTGCCAGCAGCGTAGCGGGACTAGCTATCAATGAGCAGTTCTTC. It yields the protein CASSVAGLAINEQFF. V is TRBV9 and J is TRBJ2-1, with 9 bases fitting TRBD2. The CDR3 covers 15 residues. Trimming took 0 bases from V and 6 from J; bases not matched to a gene: 4. Germline values: CDR1 SGDLS, CDR2 YYNGEE.

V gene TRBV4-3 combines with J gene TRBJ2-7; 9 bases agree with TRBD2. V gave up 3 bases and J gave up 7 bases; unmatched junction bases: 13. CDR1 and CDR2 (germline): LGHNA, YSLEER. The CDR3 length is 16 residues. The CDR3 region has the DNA TGCGCCAGCAGCCAGAGAGGACTAGCGCCCGCCTTAGAGCAGTACTTC. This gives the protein CASSQRGLAPALEQYF.

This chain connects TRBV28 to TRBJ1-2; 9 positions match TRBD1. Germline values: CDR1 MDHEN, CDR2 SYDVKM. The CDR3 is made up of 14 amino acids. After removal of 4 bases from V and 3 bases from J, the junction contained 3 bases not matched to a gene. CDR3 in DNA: TGTGCCAGCAGTTGGGACAGGGAAGACTATGGCTACACCTTC. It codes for CASSWDREDYGYTF.

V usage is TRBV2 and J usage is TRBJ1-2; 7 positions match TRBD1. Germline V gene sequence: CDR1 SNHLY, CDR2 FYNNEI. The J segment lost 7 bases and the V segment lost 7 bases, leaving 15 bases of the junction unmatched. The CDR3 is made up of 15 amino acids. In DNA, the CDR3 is TGTGCCAGCATGGGACAGCTGGCCACAAAGCCTGGCTACACCTTC. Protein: CASMGQLATKPGYTF.

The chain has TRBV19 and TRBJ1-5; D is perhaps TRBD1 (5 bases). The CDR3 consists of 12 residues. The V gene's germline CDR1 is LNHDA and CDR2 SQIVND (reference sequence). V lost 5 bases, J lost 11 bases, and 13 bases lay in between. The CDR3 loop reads CASSALDKTQHF. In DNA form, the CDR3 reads TGTGCCAGTAGTGCCCTGGACAAGACCCAGCATTTT.